This T cell receptor (beta chain) comes out of a study of cytomegalovirus exposure and HLA in healthy donors. Study context: Approximately 81% of 350 to 400 genotyped donors fell in the Caucasian-associated ancestry cluster. Findings and caveats of the study: Researchers reported in a later analysis that a missense DCLRE1C variant was tied to TCR beta V- and J-gene trimming.

This clone showed up just once. The antigen is unknown. CDR1 is SGHTA and CDR2 is FQGNSA in the germline V gene. The CDR3 loop spans 16 amino acids. Trimming removed 2 bases at V and 2 bases at J, with 12 bases between. Use of 60 Vbeta and 13 Jbeta primers characterized the PCR. TCRdb's copy holds only in-frame clones and misses some; the assay was immunoSEQ multiplex PCR. The sample lists more than 150,000 clones, around 83% seen once, with roughly 0.75% in the top ten. This receptor was identified in a woman younger than 35 in good health and CMV-seronegative. The chain links TRBV7-2 to TRBJ2-2; D might be TRBD2 (6 bases). The specimen was PBMCs. CDR3 nucleotides: TGTGCCAGCAGCTTAAATTGGGGGGTAAACACCGGGGAGCTGTTTTTT. Protein product: CASSLNWGVNTGELFF.